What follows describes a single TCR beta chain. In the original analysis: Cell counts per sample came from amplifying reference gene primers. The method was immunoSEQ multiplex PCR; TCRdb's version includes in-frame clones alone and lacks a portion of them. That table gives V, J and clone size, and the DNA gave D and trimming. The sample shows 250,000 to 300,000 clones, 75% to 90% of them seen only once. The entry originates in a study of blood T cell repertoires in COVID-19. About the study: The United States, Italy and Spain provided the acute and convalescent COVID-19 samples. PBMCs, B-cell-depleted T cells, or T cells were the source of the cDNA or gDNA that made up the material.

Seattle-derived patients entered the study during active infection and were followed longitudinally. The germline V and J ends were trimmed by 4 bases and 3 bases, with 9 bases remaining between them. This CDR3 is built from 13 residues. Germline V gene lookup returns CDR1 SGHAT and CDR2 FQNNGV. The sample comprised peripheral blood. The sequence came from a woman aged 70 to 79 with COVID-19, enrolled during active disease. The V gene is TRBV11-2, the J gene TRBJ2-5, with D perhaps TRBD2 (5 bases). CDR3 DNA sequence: TGTGCCAGCAGCTCCACTAGTAAAGAGACCCAGTACTTC. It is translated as CASSSTSKETQYF. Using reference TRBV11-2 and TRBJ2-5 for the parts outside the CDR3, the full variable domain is EAGVAQSPRYKIIEKRQSVAFWCNPISGHATLYWYQQILGQGPKLLIQFQNNGVVDDSQLPKDRFSAERLKGVDSTLKIQPAKLEDSAVYLCASSSTSKETQYFGPGTRLLVL.